This entry lists 13 T cell receptor beta chains sequenced from one sample in a study of blood T cells in healthy people across ages. The second PCR ran about 6 to 12 cycles with a sample-barcoded 5' primer and J-beta primers. TCRdb used MiXCR to reprocess the 5' RACE reads, holding one entry per CDR3 protein. This sample carries roughly 1,800,000 distinct CDR3 sequences, around half of them seen once, and the ten largest clones take 2.1%. Sequenced input: blood. Receptors originate from a woman aged 40 to 55 in good health.

This clonotype was observed a single time. The chain couples TRBV5-1 to TRBJ2-7, with TRBD2 identical over 9 bases. V lost 0 bases and J lost 7; bases outside the gene matches: 8. Per the germline V gene, CDR1 is SGHRS and CDR2 is YFSETQ. This CDR3 spans 15 amino acids. The CDR3 DNA follows: TGCGCCAGCAGCTTGGCTCTTAGCGGGGGCTATGAGCAGTACTTC. It codes for CASSLALSGGYEQYF.

This clonotype was counted ten times or more. The V gene is TRBV27, the J gene TRBJ2-7; perhaps TRBD2 as D (5 bases). In germline, CDR1 is MNHEY, CDR2 SMNVEV (reference sequence). The CDR3 covers 13 residues. The V end lost 5 bases, the J end lost 0 bases, and 8 bases lay between the germline ends. CDR3 region: CASSRGSSYEQYF. The DNA for the CDR3 is TGTGCCAGCAGTCGAGGGAGCTCCTACGAGCAGTACTTC.

The V and J genes are TRBV6-2 or TRBV6-3 and TRBJ2-1; no reliable D call. The J call is uncertain, as TRBJ2-7 better fits the DNA end. Germline V gene data show CDR1 as MNHEY and CDR2 as SVGEGT. This CDR3 has 15 residues. In DNA, the CDR3 is TGTGCCAGCAGTTCCCCTTTGAGCTCCTACAATGAGCAGTACTTC. Translated, it gives CASSSPLSSYNEQYF.

The chain links TRBV18 to TRBJ2-3; no clear D gene. The CDR3 is 14 amino acids. V dropped 3 bases and J dropped 2 bases, with 9 bases sitting between them. Germline V CDR1 and CDR2: KGHSH, LQKENI. CDR3 amino acids: CASSPDAFTDTQYF. In DNA, the CDR3 is TGTGCCAGCTCACCGGACGCTTTCACAGATACGCAGTATTTT.

This chain uses TRBV9 with TRBJ1-2, with a tentative D call TRBD1 (5 bases). The CDR3 runs 12 residues. The germline V gene has CDR1 SGDLS and CDR2 YYNGEE. V shed 7 bases and J shed 8 bases, with 15 bases lying between them. This CDR3 reads CASGLGGEGYTF. The DNA for the CDR3 is TGTGCCAGCGGGCTGGGGGGGGAGGGCTACACCTTC.

The chain employs TRBV9 and TRBJ1-2; 7 positions match TRBD1. Germline CDR1 is SGDLS and CDR2 is YYNGEE. With 3 bases clipped from V and 5 bases from J, the junction kept 10 bases outside the gene matches. The CDR3 spans 15 residues. CDR3 DNA sequence: TGTGCCAGCAGCGGGGACCCAACAGGGGATTATGGCTACACCTTC. Translated: CASSGDPTGDYGYTF.

The V and J genes are TRBV4-2 and TRBJ1-2, with D hard to call. V was cut by 4 bases and J by 0 bases, with 12 bases left in between. The CDR3 runs 15 residues. From germline, CDR1 is LGHNA and CDR2 YNFKEQ. Here the CDR3 reads CASSPQSTTNYGYTF. CDR3 DNA: TGTGCCAGCAGCCCACAGTCCACCACTAACTATGGCTACACCTTC.

V usage is TRBV29-1 and J usage is TRBJ2-3; D is undetermined. The CDR3 sequence is 13 residues long. The germline V gene encodes CDR1 SQVTM and CDR2 ANQGSEA. V was shortened by 2 bases and J by 2 bases, with 8 bases between the two germline ends. The DNA of the CDR3 is TGCAGCGTTGAAAGCCAGGCCACAGATACGCAGTATTTT. It codes for CSVESQATDTQYF.

This clonotype has just a few counts. The chain uses TRBV9 and TRBJ1-2; a possible D gene is TRBD1 (5 bases). Deletions cut 3 bases from V and 9 bases from J, with 18 bases between. Germline V gene data show CDR1 as SGDLS and CDR2 as YYNGEE. The CDR3 sequence is 14 residues long. The CDR3 nucleotides are TGTGCCAGCAGCGACCACCGGGGGTTTGATAGCTACACCTTC. Translated, it gives CASSDHRGFDSYTF.

This clonotype came up a few times. This rearrangement joins TRBV3-1 to TRBJ2-1, with a possible D match to TRBD2 (7 bases). Between the trimmed V and J ends, which lost 8 bases and 2 bases, there was a span of 10 bases. The CDR3 runs 13 residues. Germline assignment: CDR1 LGHDT and CDR2 YNNKEL (reference sequence). This chain's CDR3 is CASGGGPYNEQFF. CDR3 sequence (DNA): TGTGCCAGCGGGGGGGGGCCCTACAATGAGCAGTTCTTC.

V usage is TRBV7-2 and J usage is TRBJ1-4; 8 nucleotides match TRBD1. The CDR3 runs 14 residues. Germline V gene sequence: CDR1 SGHTA, CDR2 FQGNSA. J lost 4 bases, V lost 4 bases, and 2 bases had no gene match. CDR3 in DNA: TGTGCCAGCAGCTCGACAGGGGTTAATGAAAAACTGTTTTTT. Amino acids: CASSSTGVNEKLFF. The full variable domain, rest sourced from reference TRBV7-2 and TRBJ1-4, is GAGVSQSPSNKVTEKGKDVELRCDPISGHTALYWYRQSLGQGLEFLIYFQGNSAPDKSGLPSDRFSAERTGGSVSTLTIQRTQQEDSAVYLCASSSTGVNEKLFFGSGTQLSVL.

V is TRBV12-3 or TRBV12-4 and J is TRBJ1-2, with 11 bases lining up with TRBD1. V shed 6 bases, J shed 0 bases, and the junction held 12 bases outside the gene matches. The CDR3 has 18 amino acids. The CDR3 loop is CASSPVAGTGGSNYGYTF. The CDR3, as DNA: TGTGCCAGCAGCCCCGTGGCCGGGACAGGGGGATCTAACTATGGCTACACCTTC.

This clonotype was seen a few times. This chain connects TRBV20-1 to TRBJ2-5; 9 bases agree with TRBD2. Losses at the gene ends were 0 bases for V and 11 bases for J; bases not matched to a gene: 13. The CDR3 is 15 amino acids. Germline CDR1 DFQATT, CDR2 SNEGSKA (reference sequence). CDR3 amino acids: CSARDSSGGHLEQYF. CDR3 DNA sequence: TGCAGTGCTAGAGATTCGAGCGGGGGGCACTTGGAGCAGTACTTC.